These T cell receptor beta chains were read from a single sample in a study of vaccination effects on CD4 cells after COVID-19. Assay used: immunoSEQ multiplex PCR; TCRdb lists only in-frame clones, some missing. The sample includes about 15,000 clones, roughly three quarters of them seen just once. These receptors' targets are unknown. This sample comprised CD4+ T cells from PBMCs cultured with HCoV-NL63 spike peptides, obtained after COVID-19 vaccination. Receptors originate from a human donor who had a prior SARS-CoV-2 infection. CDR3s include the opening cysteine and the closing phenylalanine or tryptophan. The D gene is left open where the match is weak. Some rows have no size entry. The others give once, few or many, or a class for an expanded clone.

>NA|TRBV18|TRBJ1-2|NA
TGTGCCAGCTCATCCCGGACTGCATATGGCTACACCTTC
CASSSRTAYGYTF
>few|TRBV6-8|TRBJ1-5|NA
TGTGCCAGCAGTTTGCGTGGGCAGGGGATGAATCAGCCCCAGCATTTT
CASSLRGQGMNQPQHF
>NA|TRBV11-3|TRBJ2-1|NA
TGTGCCAGCAGCCTGAGGGCCCAGACCTACAATGAGCAGTTCTTC
CASSLRAQTYNEQFF
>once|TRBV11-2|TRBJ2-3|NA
TGTGCCAGCAGCTTATTCCGGGAACGCACAGATACGCAGTATTTT
CASSLFRERTDTQYF
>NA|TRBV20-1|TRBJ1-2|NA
TGCTGTCACCGGCGGGGCTACACCTTC
CCHRRGYTF
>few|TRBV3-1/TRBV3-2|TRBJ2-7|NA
TGTGCCAGCAGCCTCCAACTTCTTCCTTACGAGCAGTACTTC
CASSLQLLPYEQYF
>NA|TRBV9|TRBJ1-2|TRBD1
TGTGCCAGCAGCGTAGGTGGACAGGGGACTCTCTCCACCTTC
CASSVGGQGTLSTF
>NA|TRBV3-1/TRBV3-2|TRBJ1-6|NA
TGTGCCAGCAGCCAAGGTACAGCTACCTCACCCCTCCACTTT
CASSQGTATSPLHF
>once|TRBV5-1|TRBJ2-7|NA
TGCGCCAGCAGCTTGGACAACGCCTACGAGCAGTACTTC
CASSLDNAYEQYF
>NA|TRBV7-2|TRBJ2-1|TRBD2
TGTGCCAGCAGCTTAGCGGAGCGGGGGGGTCCGAATGAGCAGTTCTTC
CASSLAERGGPNEQFF
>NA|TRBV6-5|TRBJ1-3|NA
TGTGCCAGCAGCAGGAGTACTGGAAACACCATATATTTT
CASSRSTGNTIYF
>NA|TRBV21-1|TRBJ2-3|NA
TGTGCCAGCAGCTTGAGCACAGATACGCAGTATTTT
CASSLSTDTQYF
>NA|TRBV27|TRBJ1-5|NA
TGTGCCAGCAGTTTGGGCAGCTCTTTCAATCAGCCCCAGCATTTT
CASSLGSSFNQPQHF
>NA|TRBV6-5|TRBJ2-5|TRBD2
TGTGCCAGCAGCCGCGGGAGGGCCGAGACCCAGTACTTC
CASSRGRAETQYF
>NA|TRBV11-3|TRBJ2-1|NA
TGTGCCAGCAGCTGGGAGGGCACAGGGTCCGACAATGAGCAGTTCTTC
CASSWEGTGSDNEQFF
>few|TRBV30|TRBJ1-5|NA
TGTGCCTGGAGTATCCAGGGTAGGGATAGCAATCAGCCCCAGCATTTT
CAWSIQGRDSNQPQHF
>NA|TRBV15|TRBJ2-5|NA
TGTGCCACCAGCAGAGATCCCAGACCCGGTAAAGGGGAGACCCAGTACTTC
CATSRDPRPGKGETQYF
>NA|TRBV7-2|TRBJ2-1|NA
TGTGCCAGCATCGTCGGACAGTCGCTACGCCTCTACAATGAGCAGTTCTTC
CASIVGQSLRLYNEQFF
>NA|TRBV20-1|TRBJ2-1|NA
TGCAGTCAGAACTCCTACAATGAGCAGTTCTTC
CSQNSYNEQFF
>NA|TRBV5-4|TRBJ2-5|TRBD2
TGTGCCAGCAGCTTGGGTCCCACTCTACTAGCGGGAGGTGGAGAGACCCAGTACTTC
CASSLGPTLLAGGGETQYF
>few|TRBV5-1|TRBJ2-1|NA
TGCGCCAGCAGCTCCTTGATTAGTGGCTACAATGAGCAGTTCTTC
CASSSLISGYNEQFF
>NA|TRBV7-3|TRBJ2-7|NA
TGTGCCAGCAGCTTAAGGCAGGGCGGCGAGCAGTACTTC
CASSLRQGGEQYF
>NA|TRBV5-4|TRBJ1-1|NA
TGTGCCAGCAGCTTGGCGTCACAGAACACTGAAGCTTTCTTT
CASSLASQNTEAFF
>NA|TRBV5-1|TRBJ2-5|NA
TGCGCCAGCAGCTTGGCGACAGCTTATTTACAAGAGACCCAGTACTTC
CASSLATAYLQETQYF
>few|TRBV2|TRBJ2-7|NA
TGTGCCAGCAGTGAGATAAGGAATCTCGGGCAGTACTTC
CASSEIRNLGQYF
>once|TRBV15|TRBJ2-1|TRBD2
TGTGCCACCAGCCGAATGGGACTAGCGGGGCAGTTCTTC
CATSRMGLAGQFF
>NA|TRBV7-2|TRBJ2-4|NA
TGTGCCAGCAGCCCGACAGGACAAAACATTCAGTACTTC
CASSPTGQNIQYF
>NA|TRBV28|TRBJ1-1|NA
TGTGCCAGCAGTTCGACCGGGGTCGCTGAAGCTTTCTTT
CASSSTGVAEAFF
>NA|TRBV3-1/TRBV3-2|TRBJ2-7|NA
TGTGCCAGCAAGCAAGGGGCCTTATCCTACGAGCAGTACTTC
CASKQGALSYEQYF
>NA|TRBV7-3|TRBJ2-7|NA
TGTGCCAGCAGCTCCGTCATGGGTAACGAGCAGTACTTC
CASSSVMGNEQYF
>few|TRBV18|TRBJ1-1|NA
TGTGCCAGCTCACCAGGGCAGATGAACACTGAAGCTTTCTTT
CASSPGQMNTEAFF
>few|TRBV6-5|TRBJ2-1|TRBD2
TGTGCCAGCAGTTACTCAGGCCAGGGAGGGAATGAGCAGTTCTTC
CASSYSGQGGNEQFF
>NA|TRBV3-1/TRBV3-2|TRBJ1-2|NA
TGTGCCAGCAGCCAAGATGGAGGTGGCTACACCTTC
CASSQDGGGYTF
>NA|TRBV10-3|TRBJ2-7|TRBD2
TGTGCCATCAGTAAGGGACTAGCGGAACCCGGGAAGCAGTACTTC
CAISKGLAEPGKQYF
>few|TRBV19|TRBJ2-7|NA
TGTGCCAGTAGTCCGACCCCGGACAGCTACGAGCAGTACTTC
CASSPTPDSYEQYF
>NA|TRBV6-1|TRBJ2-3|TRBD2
TGTGCCAGCAGTGATACGGGACTAGCGGGGGGGGGCAGGCAGTATTTT
CASSDTGLAGGGRQYF
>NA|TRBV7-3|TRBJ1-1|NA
TGTGCCAGCAGCCCCCAAGGGGGGAACACTGAAGCTTTCTTT
CASSPQGGNTEAFF